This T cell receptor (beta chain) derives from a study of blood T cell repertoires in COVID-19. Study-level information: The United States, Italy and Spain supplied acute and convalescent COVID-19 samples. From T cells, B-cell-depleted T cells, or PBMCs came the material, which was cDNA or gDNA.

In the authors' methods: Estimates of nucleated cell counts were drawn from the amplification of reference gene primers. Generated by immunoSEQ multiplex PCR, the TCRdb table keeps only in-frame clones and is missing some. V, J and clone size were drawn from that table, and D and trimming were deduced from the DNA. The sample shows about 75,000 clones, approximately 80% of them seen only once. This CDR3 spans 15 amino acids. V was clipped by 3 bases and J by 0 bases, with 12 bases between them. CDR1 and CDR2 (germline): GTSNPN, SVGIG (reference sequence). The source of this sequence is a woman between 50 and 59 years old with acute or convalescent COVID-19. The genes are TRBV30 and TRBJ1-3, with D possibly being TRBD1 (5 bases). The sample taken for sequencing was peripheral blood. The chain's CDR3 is CAWSRDSGSGNTIYF. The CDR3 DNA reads TGTGCCTGGAGCCGGGACTCTGGCTCTGGAAACACCATATATTTT.